This T cell receptor beta chain stems from a study of cytomegalovirus exposure and HLA in healthy donors. General observations from the study: Likely technical artifact: a cluster of highly shared sequence variants. As was reported, the classifier diagnosed cytomegalovirus status with high specificity and sensitivity. The dataset shows that most TCR sequences were rare, while some public TCRs occurred in many donors. Through in vitro validation, three CMV-associated chains were shown to be specific for CMV antigens.

The CDR3 sequence is 12 residues long. Trimming shortened V by 5 bases and J by 2 bases, and 6 bases separated the two germline ends. CDR1 LNHDA and CDR2 SQIVND come from the germline V gene (reference sequence). The PCR was carried out with 60 Vbeta primers and 13 Jbeta primers. Measured with immunoSEQ multiplex PCR; TCRdb has only the in-frame clones, and not every one. The sample comprises 150,000 or so clones, over 75% of which are singletons, and under 2% rests with the top ten. As to this clone: The antigen is unknown.

The source of this sequence is a woman aged 25 to 39 in good health and CMV-seronegative. The chain uses TRBV19 and TRBJ2-5; TRBD2 might be the D (5 bases). The sample consisted of PBMCs. This CDR3 reads CASSRGQETQYF. The CDR3 nucleotides are TGTGCCAGTAGTCGGGGTCAAGAGACCCAGTACTTC.